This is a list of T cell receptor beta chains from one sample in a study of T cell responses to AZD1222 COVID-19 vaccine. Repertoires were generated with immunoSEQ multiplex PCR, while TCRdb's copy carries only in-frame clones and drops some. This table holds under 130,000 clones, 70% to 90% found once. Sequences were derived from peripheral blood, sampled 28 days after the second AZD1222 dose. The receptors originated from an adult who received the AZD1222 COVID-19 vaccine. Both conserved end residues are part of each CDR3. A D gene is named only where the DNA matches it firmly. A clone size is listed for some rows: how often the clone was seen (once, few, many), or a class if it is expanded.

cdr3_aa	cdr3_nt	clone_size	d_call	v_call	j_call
CASSLAPSGEGKGYTF	TGTGCCAGCAGCTTAGCTCCGAGTGGGGAGGGTAAAGGCTACACCTTC	-	-	TRBV7-8	TRBJ1-2
CASSLLLGRPDTQYF	TGTGCCAGCAGTTTATTATTAGGTCGACCAGATACGCAGTATTTT	-	-	TRBV27	TRBJ2-3
CASSFGPLEQPQHF	TGCGCCAGCAGCTTCGGACCCCTAGAACAGCCCCAGCATTTT	-	-	TRBV4-1	TRBJ1-5
CASSRTAEAFF	TGTGCCAGCAGTCGCACCGCTGAAGCTTTCTTT	-	-	TRBV7-9	TRBJ1-1
CASSQALGRGNQPQHF	TGTGCCAGCAGCCAAGCTCTCGGCAGGGGCAATCAGCCCCAGCATTTT	-	-	TRBV3-1/TRBV3-2	TRBJ1-5
CASSKGTLARAKNIQYF	TGTGCCAGCAGCAAAGGGACGTTAGCACGCGCCAAAAACATTCAGTACTTC	-	-	TRBV21-1	TRBJ2-4
CASSEGLAGRSSYNEQFF	TGTGCCAGCAGTGAGGGACTAGCGGGCAGGAGCTCCTACAATGAGCAGTTCTTC	-	TRBD2	TRBV2	TRBJ2-1
CASSLSILREQFF	TGTGCCAGCAGTTTATCGATTCTGCGGGAGCAGTTCTTC	-	-	TRBV27	TRBJ2-1
CASSHRAGGLSYEQYF	TGCGCCAGCAGCCACCGAGCAGGGGGCTTATCCTACGAGCAGTACTTC	once	TRBD1	TRBV5-1	TRBJ2-7
CASSPGTGANYGYTF	TGTGCCAGCAGTCCCGGGACAGGGGCTAACTATGGCTACACCTTC	once	TRBD1	TRBV28	TRBJ1-2
CASSLLAGGMSEQYF	TGTGCCAGCAGCCTTCTGGCGGGAGGGATGAGCGAGCAGTACTTC	-	TRBD2	TRBV14	TRBJ2-7
CAISGFPGNMNTEAFF	TGTGCCATCAGTGGATTTCCGGGTAACATGAACACTGAAGCTTTCTTT	-	-	TRBV10-3	TRBJ1-1
CASSRQNNEKLFF	TGTGCCAGCAGCCGACAGAATAATGAAAAACTGTTTTTT	-	-	TRBV12-3/TRBV12-4	TRBJ1-4
CASSSTWLSGSSYNEQFF	TGTGCCAGCAGCTCGACCTGGCTTAGCGGGAGCTCCTACAATGAGCAGTTCTTC	-	TRBD2	TRBV7-9	TRBJ2-1
CASSNPQGAGGELFF	TGTGCCAGCAGTAACCCCCAGGGGGCAGGCGGGGAGCTGTTTTTT	-	TRBD1	TRBV6-5	TRBJ2-2
CASSVTGAVSEKLFF	TGTGCCAGCAGCGTAACAGGGGCGGTTAGTGAAAAACTGTTTTTT	-	TRBD1	TRBV7-9	TRBJ1-4
CASSLVGYEQYF	TGTGCCAGCAGCTTAGTAGGATACGAGCAGTACTTC	-	-	TRBV7-9	TRBJ2-7
CASSLTVSTGYNEQFF	TGTGCCAGCAGCCTCACAGTTTCAACGGGGTACAATGAGCAGTTCTTC	-	-	TRBV7-9	TRBJ2-1
CASSIGGPGQGAPDLFF	TGTGCCAGTAGTATAGGAGGGCCTGGACAGGGGGCACCCGACCTGTTTTTT	-	TRBD1	TRBV19	TRBJ2-2
CSVEDRTGRGYGYTF	TGCAGCGTTGAAGATAGGACAGGGAGAGGCTATGGCTACACCTTC	-	TRBD1	TRBV29-1	TRBJ1-2
CASSETSGSSYEQYF	TGTGCCAGCAGTGAGACTAGCGGGAGCTCCTACGAGCAGTACTTC	-	TRBD2	TRBV2	TRBJ2-7
CSANRGSGANEQFF	TGCAGCGCGAATCGCGGGAGTGGTGCTAATGAGCAGTTCTTC	-	TRBD2	TRBV29-1	TRBJ2-1
CASTGLGTGELFF	TGTGCCAGCACCGGACTGGGAACCGGGGAGCTGTTTTTT	once	-	TRBV9	TRBJ2-2
CASRIRGLYNEQFF	TGTGCCAGCAGGATCAGGGGCCTCTACAATGAGCAGTTCTTC	-	-	TRBV6-5	TRBJ2-1
CASSLGGPSSQPQHF	TGTGCCAGCAGTCTCGGGGGGCCAAGCAGCCAGCCCCAGCATTTT	-	-	TRBV28	TRBJ1-5
CAWTRIGFKAFF	TGTGCCTGGACTCGGATAGGATTTAAAGCTTTCTTT	-	-	TRBV30	TRBJ1-1
CASSEDIASPYEQYF	TGTGCCAGCAGCGAGGACATCGCCTCCCCCTACGAGCAGTACTTC	-	-	TRBV6-5	TRBJ2-7
CASSGTGIRGYTF	TGTGCCAGCAGCGGAACAGGGATCCGTGGCTACACCTTC	-	-	TRBV9	TRBJ1-2
CSVDPGRRGSYGYTF	TGCAGCGTTGACCCGGGACGGAGAGGGAGCTATGGCTACACCTTC	-	-	TRBV29-1	TRBJ1-2
CASSVYPREAEQFF	TGCGCCAGCAGTGTTTACCCCCGCGAGGCTGAGCAGTTCTTC	-	-	TRBV10-1	TRBJ2-1
CASPENTEAFF	TGTGCCAGCCCGGAGAACACTGAAGCTTTCTTT	few	-	TRBV2	TRBJ1-1
CASSLGATINEQFF	TGCGCCAGCAGCTTGGGAGCGACAATCAATGAGCAGTTCTTC	-	-	TRBV5-1	TRBJ2-1
CASSLAFAQGRETQYF	TGTGCCAGCAGCTTAGCCTTTGCCCAGGGACGAGAGACCCAGTACTTC	-	-	TRBV11-2	TRBJ2-5
CASSASSTAFF	TGTGCCAGCAGTGCATCGAGCACAGCTTTCTTT	-	-	TRBV28	TRBJ1-1
CASSPSTGRNSPLHF	TGTGCCAGCAGCCCCTCGACAGGGAGAAATTCACCCCTCCACTTT	few	TRBD1	TRBV9	TRBJ1-6
CASSGLVTSVTTDTQYF	TGTGCCAGCAGCGGCCTTGTAACTAGTGTCACCACAGATACGCAGTATTTT	-	-	TRBV9	TRBJ2-3
CAISDRVGPGGESGRNTIYF	TGTGCCATCAGTGATAGGGTTGGTCCTGGAGGGGAAAGCGGACGAAACACCATATATTTT	-	-	TRBV10-3	TRBJ1-3
CASSQGPGQGIGELFF	TGTGCCAGCAGCCAGGGGCCGGGACAGGGTATCGGGGAGCTGTTTTTT	-	TRBD1	TRBV4-2	TRBJ2-2
CASSEEMGSSTYGYTF	TGTGCCAGCAGTGAAGAGATGGGCAGCTCTACTTATGGCTACACCTTC	-	-	TRBV2	TRBJ1-2
CASSSRDRDEKLFF	TGTGCCAGCAGCTCCCGGGACAGGGATGAAAAACTGTTTTTT	-	TRBD1	TRBV13	TRBJ1-4
CASSPPAGFNYGYTF	TGTGCCAGCTCACCACCGGCAGGGTTTAACTATGGCTACACCTTC	-	-	TRBV18	TRBJ1-2
CASSLGSSGTDTQYF	TGTGCCAGCTCACTAGGGAGTTCTGGCACAGATACGCAGTATTTT	-	-	TRBV18	TRBJ2-3
CASIPQGAHGYTF	TGTGCCAGTATTCCTCAGGGGGCTCATGGCTACACCTTC	-	TRBD1	TRBV5-6	TRBJ1-2
CASKGATWLNTEAFF	TGTGCCAGCAAGGGGGCGACATGGCTGAACACTGAAGCTTTCTTT	-	TRBD1	TRBV28	TRBJ1-1
CASSESVARSSYNEQFF	TGTGCCAGCAGTGAATCCGTAGCGAGGAGCTCCTACAATGAGCAGTTCTTC	-	-	TRBV2	TRBJ2-1
CASSRLAGASYEQYF	TGTGCCAGCAGCCGCTTAGCGGGCGCCTCCTACGAGCAGTACTTC	few	TRBD2	TRBV11-2	TRBJ2-7
CASSPRLAGSTDTQYF	TGTGCCAGCAGCCCTAGACTAGCGGGAAGCACAGATACGCAGTATTTT	-	TRBD2	TRBV3-1/TRBV3-2	TRBJ2-3
CASGLGGTEAFF	TGTGCTAGTGGTTTGGGGGGTACTGAAGCTTTCTTT	-	-	TRBV12-5	TRBJ1-1
CASSRGGTEAFF	TGTGCCAGCAGCAGGGGTGGCACTGAAGCTTTCTTT	-	-	TRBV6-2/TRBV6-3	TRBJ1-1
CASQLLANTEAFF	TGTGCCAGCCAATTATTGGCTAACACTGAAGCTTTCTTT	-	-	TRBV12-3/TRBV12-4	TRBJ1-1
CAISERRGEGNTEAFF	TGTGCCATCAGTGAGCGGCGAGGGGAAGGTAACACTGAAGCTTTCTTT	-	-	TRBV10-3	TRBJ1-1
CAWSDVNEQFF	TGTGCCTGGAGTGATGTGAATGAGCAGTTCTTC	-	-	TRBV30	TRBJ2-1